Listed here are 32 T cell receptor beta chains from one sample, sequenced in a study of vaccination effects on CD4 cells after COVID-19 (dated by TCRdb to 2021 to 2024). To prepare the library, the immunoSEQ multiplex PCR assay was applied. The table comes from immuneACCESS by way of TCRdb, which keeps in-frame sequences with V and J called. Part of the clones is missing from these tables; in studies checked, under half for an unresolved V gene and the rest for unknown reasons. The sample data list tens of thousands of clones, and 70% of these were observed just once. Around 17% of the sample lies in the top ten. In the ViraFEST assay, PBMC were stimulated with viral peptide pools, and TCR sequencing was then used to find antigen-specific CD4+ T cell clonotypes based on their expansion. After less than 13 days of culture, CD4+ T cells were isolated with the EasySep CD4+ T cell isolation kit. The absence of prior SARS-CoV-2 infection in healthy vaccine recipients was confirmed by negative nucleocapsid antibodies before and after vaccination.

The antigens of these receptors remain unknown. The sample consisted of CD4+ T cells from PBMCs cultured with SARS-CoV-2 spike peptides, taken before COVID-19 vaccination. This specimen's cell subset or site label, per the study, means: SARS-CoV-2 spike overlapping peptide pool stimulation. The receptors stem from a human donor who received a COVID-19 vaccine.

The J gene is TRBJ2-2, the V gene TRBV5-6; TRBD1 agrees at 9 bases. CDR1 and CDR2 from the germline V gene are SGHDT and YYEEEE. Unmatched junction bases numbered 6, after V lost 4 bases and J lost 5 bases. The CDR3 covers 15 residues. The CDR3 DNA reads as TGTGCCAGCAGCCGTCCCGGGACAGGGACCGGGGAGCTGTTTTTT. Translation: CASSRPGTGTGELFF.

This clone was seen more than once but under ten times. The chain carries TRBV27 and TRBJ1-2; the match to TRBD1 covers 9 bases. CDR1 is MNHEY and CDR2 is SMNVEV in the germline V gene (reference sequence). V lost 6 bases to trimming and J lost 8 bases; unmatched junction nucleotides: 7. The CDR3 is made up of 13 amino acids. CDR3 in DNA: TGTGCCAGCAGCCGAGACAGGGGGTACGGCTACACCTTC. Residues: CASSRDRGYGYTF.

The chain is built from TRBV5-1 and TRBJ2-5, with 14 bases that match TRBD2. Germline CDR1 reads SGHRS; CDR2 reads YFSETQ. Losses at the gene ends were 3 bases for V and 5 bases for J; bases not matched to a gene: 12. The CDR3 loop spans 18 amino acids. CDR3 nucleotide sequence: TGCGCCAGCAGCTGGACCGGGACTAGCGGGAGTAGGGCTGAGACCCAGTACTTC. This translates into CASSWTGTSGSRAETQYF.

This clone turned up a few times. V and J are TRBV28 and TRBJ2-5; 7 bases are a match to TRBD2. Germline V gene lookup returns CDR1 MDHEN and CDR2 SYDVKM. CDR3 size: 16 residues. The trim removed 5 bases at V and 3 bases at J, leaving 12 bases unmatched. The CDR3 nucleotides are TGTGCCAGCAGTGAAATGACCTTAGCGGGTGAAGAGACCCAGTACTTC. Translating it yields CASSEMTLAGEETQYF.

The table lists this clone with a count of one. This chain connects TRBV5-5 to TRBJ1-1; TRBD1 matches 9 bases. CDR1 is SGHKS, CDR2 YYEKEE, per germline (reference sequence). The CDR3 is 15 amino acids. V was pared by 5 bases and J by 6 bases, with 11 bases of the junction left unmatched. CDR3 in amino acids: CASSSTGTGRSEAFF. The CDR3 bases are TGTGCCAGCAGTTCTACCGGGACAGGGAGGTCTGAAGCTTTCTTT.

The chain employs TRBV5-1 and TRBJ2-5; weak D call: TRBD1 (6 bases). The V end lost 1 base, the J end lost 5 bases, and 12 bases lay between the germline ends. The CDR3 totals 14 residues. Germline V gives CDR1 SGHRS, CDR2 YFSETQ. As DNA, the CDR3 is TGCGCCAGCAGCTTGATTCGTAGGGGGGAGACCCAGTACTTC. Residues: CASSLIRRGETQYF.

The CDR3 region is CASSPDRVNTEAFF. CDR3 DNA sequence: TGTGCCAGCAGCCCAGACAGGGTAAACACTGAAGCTTTCTTT. The chain recombines TRBV6-4 with TRBJ1-1; 7 bases match TRBD1. Per germline, CDR1 MRHNA and CDR2 SNTAGT. The CDR3 is 14 residues long. Trimming removed 6 bases from V and 2 bases from J; junction bases left unmatched: 6.

The V and J genes are TRBV3-1 (or the pseudogene TRBV3-2) and TRBJ2-3; 10 nucleotides match TRBD1. V lost 1 base and J lost 6; bases outside the gene matches: 10. In germline, CDR1 is LGHDT, CDR2 YNNKEL (reference sequence). CDR3 length: 17 residues. The DNA of the CDR3 is TGTGCCAGCAGCCAAGCTCTCCCGGGACAGGGGACGGATACGCAGTATTTT. Translated: CASSQALPGQGTDTQYF.

V gene TRBV2 combines with J gene TRBJ1-1; possible D gene TRBD1, 5 bases. Germline V gene sequence: CDR1 SNHLY, CDR2 FYNNEI. The CDR3 consists of 15 residues. The V end was cut by 6 bases, the J end by 1 base, with 15 bases between. The CDR3 nucleotides read TGTGCCAGCAGCCCCTTTGGGGCGGGGAACACTGAAGCTTTCTTT. This encodes CASSPFGAGNTEAFF.

This clone has only a few counts. The chain couples TRBV2 to TRBJ2-3, with 8 bases matching TRBD2. V was pared by 7 bases and J by 5 bases, with 8 bases of the junction left unmatched. The germline V gene encodes CDR1 SNHLY and CDR2 FYNNEI. CDR3 length: 14 residues. CDR3 sequence reads: CASTKRGPLDTQYF. The CDR3 region has the DNA TGTGCCAGCACCAAGCGGGGGCCCCTAGATACGCAGTATTTT.

This clone was found once. V is TRBV2 and J is TRBJ2-6; a possible D gene is TRBD2 (5 bases). The V gene's germline CDR1 is SNHLY and CDR2 FYNNEI. Trimming stripped 3 bases from V and 0 bases from J, with 6 bases between. The CDR3 is made up of 15 amino acids. The CDR3 region has the DNA TGTGCCAGCAGTGATGGAGGCTCTGGGGCCAACGTCCTGACTTTC. It specifies CASSDGGSGANVLTF.

With respect to this clone: Relative to the germline gene, one junction end is altered; a read error may explain this. This chain joins TRBV28 and TRBJ1-2, with a weak D call TRBD1 (5 bases). The CDR3 length is 11 residues. Germline lookup yields CDR1 MDHEN and CDR2 SYDVKM. The CDR3 nucleotides are TGTGCCAGCAGTAGTCGGGACCCTCCTAAGTTC. Translation: CASSSRDPPKF.

The V and J genes are TRBV15 and TRBJ2-7, with 9 bases that match TRBD1. The CDR3 totals 14 residues. V lost 5 bases to trimming and J lost 1 base; unmatched junction nucleotides: 3. Germline V gene lookup returns CDR1 LNHNV and CDR2 YYDKDF (reference sequence). CDR3: CATSRDRVSYEQYF. The CDR3 nucleotides are TGTGCCACCAGCCGGGACAGGGTTTCCTACGAGCAGTACTTC.

This clone was seen a handful of times. The gene calls are TRBV10-3 and TRBJ2-3; 8 bases agree with TRBD2. J lost 1 base, V lost 5 bases, and 5 bases had no gene match. CDR3 length equals 15 residues. Per germline, CDR1 ENHRY and CDR2 SYGVKD. Here the CDR3 reads CAISSGRRGTDTQYF. CDR3 nucleotide sequence: TGTGCCATCAGTAGCGGGAGACGAGGCACAGATACGCAGTATTTT.

The V and J genes are TRBV25-1 and TRBJ1-1; possible D gene TRBD1, 5 bases. The CDR3 loop spans 14 amino acids. CDR1 and CDR2 (germline): MGHDK, SYGVNS. V gave up 4 bases and J gave up 2 bases, with 11 bases separating them. CDR3 bases: TGTGCCAGCAGTGCCGGACATCTAAACACTGAAGCTTTCTTT. It yields the protein CASSAGHLNTEAFF.

The chain links TRBV7-9 to TRBJ2-1; D is possibly TRBD2 (5 bases). The germline CDR1 and CDR2 sequences are SEHNR and FQNEAQ (reference sequence). V was shortened by 5 bases and J by 5 bases, with 13 bases between the two germline ends. There are 14 residues in the CDR3. CDR3 residues: CASSPTGMHNEQFF. The CDR3 nucleotides read TGTGCCAGCAGCCCGACGGGGATGCACAATGAGCAGTTCTTC.

The rearrangement links TRBV29-1 to TRBJ2-1; 10 bases align to TRBD1. Unmatched junction bases numbered 6, after V lost 6 bases and J lost 7 bases. Germline lookup yields CDR1 SQVTM and CDR2 ANQGSEA. The CDR3 runs to 13 residues. The CDR3 DNA reads TGCAGCGTGCGACAGGGGGCGCGGAATGAGCAGTTCTTC. It translates to CSVRQGARNEQFF.

This clone was counted once. V and J are TRBV3-1 (or the pseudogene TRBV3-2) and TRBJ1-2; the D gene is possibly TRBD1 (5 bases). The CDR3 is made up of 13 amino acids. Germline CDR1 and CDR2: LGHDT and YNNKEL (reference sequence). V lost 0 bases, J lost 6 bases, and 8 bases lay in between. Here the CDR3 DNA reads TGTGCCAGCAGCCAAGAACGGACAAATGGCTACACCTTC. Protein sequence: CASSQERTNGYTF.

As concerns this clone: The germline gene is not matched at one end of the junction; a read error may be the cause. J is TRBJ2-5 and V is TRBV4-3, with D unclear. The V gene's germline CDR1 is LGHNA and CDR2 YSLEER. The CDR3 spans 12 residues. The CDR3 region is CASSQGDRATNF. For the CDR3, the DNA is TGCGCCAGCAGCCAAGGTGACCGGGCCACGAACTTC.

The chain is built from TRBV5-1 and TRBJ2-1; TRBD1 aligns across 7 bases. The CDR3 has 12 amino acids. Trimming at V came to 4 bases and at J to 8 bases, leaving 3 bases not matched to a gene. Germline loops: CDR1 SGHRS, CDR2 YFSETQ. The CDR3 bases are TGCGCCAGCAGCAGACAGGGCCATGAGCAGTTCTTC. Amino acids: CASSRQGHEQFF. Full variable domain (outside the CDR3, taken from reference TRBV5-1 and TRBJ2-1): KAGVTQTPRYLIKTRGQQVTLSCSPISGHRSVSWYQQTPGQGLQFLFEYFSETQRNKGNFPGRFSGRQFSNSRSEMNVSTLELGDSALYLCASSRQGHEQFFGPGTRLTVL.

The chain employs TRBV3-1 (or the pseudogene TRBV3-2) and TRBJ1-1; D is unclear. With 3 bases removed from V and 0 bases from J, the gap between germline ends came to 5 bases. The CDR3 contains 13 residues. Germline V CDR1 and CDR2: LGHDT, YNNKEL (reference sequence). The CDR3 here is CASSHQLNTEAFF. In DNA, the CDR3 is TGTGCCAGCAGCCATCAGTTGAACACTGAAGCTTTCTTT.

The chain couples TRBV29-1 to TRBJ2-2; the match to TRBD2 covers 14 bases. The CDR3 spans 16 residues. The trim removed 5 bases at V and 2 bases at J, leaving 4 bases unmatched. Germline CDR1 SQVTM, CDR2 ANQGSEA. The CDR3 here is CSVRTSGGPNTGELFF. CDR3 DNA sequence: TGCAGCGTTCGGACTAGCGGGGGGCCCAACACCGGGGAGCTGTTTTTT.

The chain combines TRBV12-3 or TRBV12-4 with TRBJ1-5; D remains unclear. V was clipped by 4 bases and J by 5 bases, with 6 bases between them. This CDR3 region has 12 residues. The CDR3 sequence is CASSSADQPQHF. The DNA for the CDR3 is TGTGCCAGCAGTTCTGCGGATCAGCCCCAGCATTTT.

The rearrangement links TRBV5-4 to TRBJ1-2; D gene ambiguous. The CDR3 spans 19 residues. Per the germline V gene, CDR1 is SGHNT and CDR2 is YYREEE (reference sequence). Trimming left V 5 bases short and J 0 bases short, with 26 bases between. The CDR3 DNA reads TGTGCCAGCAGGACCTCAGGCGGGCGGTACTTCTCATCTAACTATGGCTACACCTTC. This sequence encodes CASRTSGGRYFSSNYGYTF.

In nucleotides, the CDR3 is TGTGCCAGCAGTATCGACAGGGAGAACGAGCAGTACTTC. Translating gives CASSIDRENEQYF. The rearrangement links TRBV12-3 or TRBV12-4 to TRBJ2-7; 7 positions agree with TRBD1. Unmatched junction bases numbered 6, after V lost 5 bases and J lost 5 bases. The CDR3 runs to 13 residues.

The chain uses TRBV9 and TRBJ2-3; 7 bases fit TRBD2. With 5 bases clipped from V and 4 bases from J, the junction kept 22 bases outside the gene matches. This CDR3 has 19 residues. Per the germline V gene, CDR1 is SGDLS and CDR2 is YYNGEE. CDR3 amino acids: CASRKHPGLSLDSADTQYF. The CDR3 DNA sequence: TGTGCCAGCAGGAAACACCCGGGACTATCATTGGACTCGGCAGATACGCAGTATTTT.

V gene TRBV6-2 or TRBV6-3 combines with J gene TRBJ2-5; 8 bases agree with TRBD2. The CDR3 is 17 amino acids. Germline lookup yields CDR1 MNHEY and CDR2 SVGEGT. J was trimmed by 5 bases and V by 5 bases; bases with no gene match: 16. The chain's CDR3 is CASSRPRASGGVETQYF. CDR3 in DNA: TGTGCCAGCAGTCGGCCCAGAGCCAGCGGGGGCGTGGAGACCCAGTACTTC.

This chain uses TRBV28 with TRBJ1-2; maybe TRBD1 (5 bases). Looked up from germline, CDR1 is MDHEN and CDR2 is SYDVKM. The CDR3 consists of 15 residues. V lost 6 bases and J lost 2, with 16 bases in between. The CDR3 DNA follows: TGTGCCAGCAGAACCCTAGGGACGGTAAACTATGGCTACACCTTC. Amino acids: CASRTLGTVNYGYTF.

V and J are TRBV18 and TRBJ2-5, with D perhaps TRBD2 (6 bases). CDR1 is KGHSH and CDR2 is LQKENI in the germline V gene. The V end lost 6 bases, the J end lost 5 bases, and 19 bases lay between the germline ends. The CDR3 extends over 15 amino acids. The CDR3 DNA follows: TGTGCCAGCTCCCCCCGAGGCGGGGCGCGGGAGACCCAGTACTTC. It yields the protein CASSPRGGARETQYF. The full variable domain, its missing parts supplied by reference TRBV18 and TRBJ2-5, is NAGVMQNPRHLVRRRGQEARLRCSPMKGHSHVYWYRQLPEEGLKFMVYLQKENIIDESGMPKERFSAEFPKEGPSILRIQQVVRGDSAAYFCASSPRGGARETQYFGPGTRLLVL.

The V call is TRBV4-3, the J call TRBJ2-7; no clear D. The CDR3 sequence is 16 residues long. Germline-derived CDR1 and CDR2 are LGHNA and YSLEER. Trimming stripped 0 bases from V and 7 bases from J, with 19 bases between. DNA for the CDR3: TGCGCCAGCAGCCAAGATCTCGCACGGGCGCTAGGGGAGCAGTACTTC. It yields the protein CASSQDLARALGEQYF.

This rearrangement joins TRBV28 to TRBJ2-3; D possibly corresponds to TRBD2 (6 bases). Germline assignment: CDR1 MDHEN and CDR2 SYDVKM. The ends were cut back, 4 bases at V and 3 bases at J, with 11 bases in the middle. CDR3 length equals 14 residues. The CDR3 is CASSSRGATDTQYF. CDR3 nucleotides: TGTGCCAGCAGTTCTCGCGGGGCAACAGATACGCAGTATTTT.

The V and J genes are TRBV5-5 and TRBJ2-3; 7 bases line up with TRBD1. Germline lookup yields CDR1 SGHKS and CDR2 YYEKEE (reference sequence). CDR3 length: 15 residues. V was clipped by 0 bases and J by 6 bases; unmatched bases: 7. The CDR3 DNA is TGTGCCAGCAGCTTGGCCCTGACAGGGACGGATACGCAGTATTTT. It translates to CASSLALTGTDTQYF.